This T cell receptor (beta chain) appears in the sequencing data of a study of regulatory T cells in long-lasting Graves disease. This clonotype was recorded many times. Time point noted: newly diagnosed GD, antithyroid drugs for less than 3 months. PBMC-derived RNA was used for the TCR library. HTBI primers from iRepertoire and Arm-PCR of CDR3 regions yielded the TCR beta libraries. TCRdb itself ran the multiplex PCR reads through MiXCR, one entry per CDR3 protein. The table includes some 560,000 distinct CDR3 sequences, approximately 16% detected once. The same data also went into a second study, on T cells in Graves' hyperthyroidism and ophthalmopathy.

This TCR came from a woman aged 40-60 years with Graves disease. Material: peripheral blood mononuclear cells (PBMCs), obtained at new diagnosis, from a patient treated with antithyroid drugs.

CDR3 DNA sequence: TGTGCCAGCAGCTCCGTTAACTCCTACGAGCAGTACTTC. This codes for CASSSVNSYEQYF. This chain connects TRBV16 to TRBJ2-7; D is unclear. Germline values: CDR1 KGHSY, CDR2 FQNENV. Trimming removed 5 bases at V and 0 bases at J, with 8 bases between. The CDR3 totals 13 residues.